This T cell receptor (beta chain) derives from a study of cytomegalovirus exposure and HLA in healthy donors. Study outcomes and limitations: In a later analysis, HLA-associated TCR beta chains were more clonally expanded than equally common others. Presence/absence analyses assumed roughly uniform sequencing depth across donors. Some TCR beta chains (roughly 150 of them) were listed as cytomegalovirus-associated. Later on, analysis showed that most CMV-associated TCR beta chains appeared to be HLA-restricted.

In regard to this clone: Its target is not known.

Use of 60 Vbeta and 13 Jbeta primers characterized the PCR. The method was immunoSEQ multiplex PCR; TCRdb's version includes in-frame clones alone and lacks a portion of them. Counted here are roughly 180,000 clones, just over 75% occurring once; the ten biggest clones make up about 3.8%. In germline, CDR1 is SGHRS, CDR2 YFSETQ. This CDR3 is 14 amino acids long. Trimming stripped 0 bases from V and 7 bases from J, with 11 bases between. The sequencing sample was made of PBMCs. The chain recombines TRBV5-1 with TRBJ2-1, with unresolved D. This TCR was sampled from a woman aged 60-70 years in good health and CMV-seropositive. Written as DNA, the CDR3 is TGCGCCAGCAGCTTGGGGCTAGAGGTGAATGAGCAGTTCTTC. It yields the protein CASSLGLEVNEQFF.